Included here is one TCR beta chain sequence, with context. TCRdb keeps only in-frame clones here, not all; method: immunoSEQ multiplex PCR. In the table there are 2.3 million or so clones, more than 80% of which are singletons. The germline gives CDR1 SGHRS, CDR2 YFSETQ. There are 14 residues in the CDR3. The V and J ends lost 4 bases and 3 bases respectively, with 13 bases between them. This record belongs to a study of shared clonotypes between healthy human individuals. Input material: naive CD4+ T cells from PBMCs. The subset was: CD45RA+ positively selected. The sequence came from a man aged 18 to 30 in good health. Some clones in this sample may be carry-over from other donors' samples. The chain links TRBV5-1 to TRBJ2-5; no firm D call. CDR3 sequence reads: CASSPMGGEETQYF. Here the CDR3 DNA reads TGCGCCAGCAGCCCAATGGGCGGAGAAGAGACCCAGTACTTC. Combining the CDR3 with reference TRBV5-1 and TRBJ2-5 gives the whole variable domain KAGVTQTPRYLIKTRGQQVTLSCSPISGHRSVSWYQQTPGQGLQFLFEYFSETQRNKGNFPGRFSGRQFSNSRSEMNVSTLELGDSALYLCASSPMGGEETQYFGPGTRLLVL.